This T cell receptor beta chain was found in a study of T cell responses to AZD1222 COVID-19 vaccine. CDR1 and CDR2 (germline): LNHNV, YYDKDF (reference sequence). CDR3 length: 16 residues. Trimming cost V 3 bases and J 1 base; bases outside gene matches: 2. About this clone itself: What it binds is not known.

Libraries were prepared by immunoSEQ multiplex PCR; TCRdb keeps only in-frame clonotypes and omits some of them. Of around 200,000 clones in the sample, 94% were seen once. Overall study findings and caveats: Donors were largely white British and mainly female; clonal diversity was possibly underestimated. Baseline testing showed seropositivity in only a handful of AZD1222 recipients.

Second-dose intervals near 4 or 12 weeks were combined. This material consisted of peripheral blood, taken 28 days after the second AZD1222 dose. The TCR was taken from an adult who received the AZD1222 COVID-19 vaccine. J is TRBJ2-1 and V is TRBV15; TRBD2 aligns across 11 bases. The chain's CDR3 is CATSSSGGASYNEQFF. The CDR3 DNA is TGTGCCACCAGCAGTAGCGGGGGGGCTTCCTACAATGAGCAGTTCTTC.